This T cell receptor beta chain was documented in a study of blood T cells in healthy people across ages. With respect to this clonotype: As yet, its antigen is unknown.

General study results and limits: Changes seen in expanded clonotypes were possibly confounded by donor CMV status left unknown. The fall in TCR beta diversity per million T cells was roughly linear with age.

The CDR3 runs 15 residues. V lost 5 bases, J lost 0 bases, and 10 bases lay in between. Germline V CDR1 and CDR2: LNHDA, SQIVND (reference sequence). Sample-barcoded 5' priming and a J-beta primer mix drove a second PCR of about 7 to 12 cycles. All samples gave at least 2.5 million CDR3-containing paired-end reads. TCRdb called the 5' RACE reads again in MiXCR, with one record for every CDR3 protein. The sample consists of some 760,000 distinct CDR3 sequences, roughly 25% of them appearing once. Another study also made use of these data, one on T cells of mothers and their children.

The specimen was blood. This chain joins TRBV19 and TRBJ1-4; no firm D call. The sequence was collected from a boy aged 10-17 years in good health. The chain's CDR3 is CASSGNGATNEKLFF. The CDR3 bases are TGTGCCAGTAGTGGGAATGGGGCAACTAATGAAAAACTGTTTTTT.